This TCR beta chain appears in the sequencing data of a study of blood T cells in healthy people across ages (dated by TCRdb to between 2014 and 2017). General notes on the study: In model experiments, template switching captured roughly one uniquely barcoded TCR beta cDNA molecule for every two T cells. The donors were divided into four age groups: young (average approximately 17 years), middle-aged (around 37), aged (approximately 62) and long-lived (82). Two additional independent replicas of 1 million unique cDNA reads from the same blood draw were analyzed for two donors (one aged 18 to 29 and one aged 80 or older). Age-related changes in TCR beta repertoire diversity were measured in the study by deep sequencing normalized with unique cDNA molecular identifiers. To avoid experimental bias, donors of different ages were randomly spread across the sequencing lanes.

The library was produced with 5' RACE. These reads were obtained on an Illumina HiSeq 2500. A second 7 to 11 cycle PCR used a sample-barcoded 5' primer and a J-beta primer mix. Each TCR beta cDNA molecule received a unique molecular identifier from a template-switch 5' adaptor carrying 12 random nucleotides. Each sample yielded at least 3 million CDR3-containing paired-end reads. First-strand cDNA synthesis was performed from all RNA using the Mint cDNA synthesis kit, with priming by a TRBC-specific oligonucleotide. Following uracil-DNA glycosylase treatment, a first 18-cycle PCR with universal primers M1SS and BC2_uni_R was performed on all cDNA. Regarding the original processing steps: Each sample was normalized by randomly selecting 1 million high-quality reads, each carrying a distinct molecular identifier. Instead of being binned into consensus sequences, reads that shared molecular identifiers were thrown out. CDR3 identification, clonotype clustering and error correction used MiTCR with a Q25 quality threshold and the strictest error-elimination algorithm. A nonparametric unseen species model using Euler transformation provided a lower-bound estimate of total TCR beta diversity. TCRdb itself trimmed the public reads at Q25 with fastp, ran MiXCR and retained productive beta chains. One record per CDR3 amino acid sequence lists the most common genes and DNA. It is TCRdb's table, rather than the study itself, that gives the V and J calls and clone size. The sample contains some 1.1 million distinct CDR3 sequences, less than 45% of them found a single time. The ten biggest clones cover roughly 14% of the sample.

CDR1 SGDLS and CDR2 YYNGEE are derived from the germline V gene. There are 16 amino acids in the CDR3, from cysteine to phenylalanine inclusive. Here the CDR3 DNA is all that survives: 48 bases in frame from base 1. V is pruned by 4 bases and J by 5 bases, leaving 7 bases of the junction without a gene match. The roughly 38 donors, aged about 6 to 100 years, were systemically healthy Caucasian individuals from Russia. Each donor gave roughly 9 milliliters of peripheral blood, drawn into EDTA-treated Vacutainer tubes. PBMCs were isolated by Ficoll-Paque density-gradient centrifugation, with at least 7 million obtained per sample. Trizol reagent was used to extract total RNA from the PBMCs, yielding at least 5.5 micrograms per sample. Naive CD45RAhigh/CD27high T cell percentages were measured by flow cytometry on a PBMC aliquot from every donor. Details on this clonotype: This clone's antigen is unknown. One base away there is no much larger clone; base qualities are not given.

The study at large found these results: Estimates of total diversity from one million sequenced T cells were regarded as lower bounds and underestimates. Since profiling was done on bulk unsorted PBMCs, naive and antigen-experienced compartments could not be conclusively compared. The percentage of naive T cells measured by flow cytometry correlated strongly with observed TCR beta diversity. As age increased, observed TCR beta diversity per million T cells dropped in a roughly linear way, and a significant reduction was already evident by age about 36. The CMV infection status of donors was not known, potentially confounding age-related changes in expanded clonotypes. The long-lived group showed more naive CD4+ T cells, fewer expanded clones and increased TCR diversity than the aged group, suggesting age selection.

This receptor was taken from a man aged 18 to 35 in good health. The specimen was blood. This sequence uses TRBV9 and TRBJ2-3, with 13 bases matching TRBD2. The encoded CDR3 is CASSPPGLAGLDTQYF. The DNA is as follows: TGTGCCAGCAGCCCTCCGGGACTAGCGGGGTTAGATACGCAGTATTTT.